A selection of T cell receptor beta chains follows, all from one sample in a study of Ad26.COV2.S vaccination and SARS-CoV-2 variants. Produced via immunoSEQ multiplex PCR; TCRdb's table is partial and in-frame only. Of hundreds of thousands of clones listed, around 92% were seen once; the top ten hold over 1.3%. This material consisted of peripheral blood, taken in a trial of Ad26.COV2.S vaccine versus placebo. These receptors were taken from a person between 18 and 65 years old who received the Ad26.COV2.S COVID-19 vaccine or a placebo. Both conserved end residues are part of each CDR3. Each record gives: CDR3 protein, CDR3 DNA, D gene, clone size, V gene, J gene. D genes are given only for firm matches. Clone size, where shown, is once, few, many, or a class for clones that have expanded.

CASSQRGNTEAFF	TGCGCCAGCAGCCAACGGGGGAACACTGAAGCTTTCTTT	NA	few	TRBV4-1	TRBJ1-1
CASSERGLAWNTGELFF	TGTGCCAGCAGTGAAAGGGGACTAGCTTGGAACACCGGGGAGCTGTTTTTT	TRBD2	NA	TRBV2	TRBJ2-2
CASSQTPGTEAFF	TGTGCCAGCAGCCAAACCCCTGGGACTGAAGCTTTCTTT	NA	NA	TRBV4-2	TRBJ1-1
CATSRRDRDRDHEQYF	TGTGCCACCAGCAGACGCGACCGGGACAGGGACCACGAGCAGTACTTC	TRBD1	NA	TRBV15	TRBJ2-7
CASSRSVDTGELFF	TGTGCCAGCAGCCGGAGTGTGGACACCGGGGAGCTGTTTTTT	NA	NA	TRBV7-9	TRBJ2-2
CASSLEVGRADAKNIQYF	TGTGCCAGCAGCTTGGAAGTCGGGAGGGCCGATGCCAAAAACATTCAGTACTTC	TRBD2	NA	TRBV5-5	TRBJ2-4
CASSVGSSGSPGQFF	TGTGCCAGCAGCGTAGGGTCTAGCGGGTCGCCGGGTCAGTTCTTC	TRBD2	NA	TRBV9	TRBJ2-1
CASSLGTSGYNEQFF	TGTGCCAGCAGTTTAGGTACTAGCGGATACAATGAGCAGTTCTTC	TRBD2	NA	TRBV28	TRBJ2-1
CASSSRDRGNTIYF	TGTGCCAGCAGCAGCCGGGACAGAGGAAACACCATATATTTT	TRBD1	NA	TRBV7-2	TRBJ1-3
CASSLDYAAEQYF	TGTGCCAGCAGCTTGGATTACGCCGCAGAGCAGTACTTC	NA	NA	TRBV5-4	TRBJ2-7
CASSPGSGGDAEAFF	TGTGCCAGCAGCCCGGGGTCAGGGGGCGATGCTGAAGCTTTCTTT	TRBD1	NA	TRBV7-9	TRBJ1-1
CASSWDSYSYEQYF	TGTGCCAGCTCATGGGACAGTTACTCCTACGAGCAGTACTTC	TRBD1	NA	TRBV18	TRBJ2-7
CAWSVQMGGNEKLFF	TGTGCCTGGAGTGTACAAATGGGCGGTAATGAAAAACTGTTTTTT	NA	few	TRBV30	TRBJ1-4
CASSHTGTGRYEQYF	TGTGCCAGCTCACACACCGGGACAGGAAGATACGAGCAGTACTTC	TRBD1	NA	TRBV18	TRBJ2-7
CASSLGAGGKHNEQFF	TGTGCCAGCAGCTTAGGGGCAGGGGGAAAACACAATGAGCAGTTCTTC	TRBD1	NA	TRBV11-3	TRBJ2-1
CATSDPYWGYTF	TGTGCCACCAGTGATCCCTACTGGGGCTACACCTTC	NA	NA	TRBV24-1	TRBJ1-2
CASSYSQETQYF	TGTGCCAGCAGTTACTCCCAAGAGACCCAGTACTTC	NA	NA	TRBV6-6	TRBJ2-5
CASSSGRSNQPQHF	TGTGCCAGCTCATCAGGACGGAGCAATCAGCCCCAGCATTTT	NA	once	TRBV18	TRBJ1-5
CASSIDSATYEQYF	TGTGCCAGTAGTATTGATAGCGCTACCTACGAGCAGTACTTC	NA	NA	TRBV19	TRBJ2-7
CASSLSGTGFGELFF	TGTGCCAGCAGCTTATCCGGGACAGGTTTCGGGGAGCTGTTTTTT	TRBD1	NA	TRBV7-3	TRBJ2-2
CASGTALDGELFF	TGCGCCAGCGGGACAGCCCTGGACGGGGAGCTGTTTTTT	TRBD1	NA	TRBV5-1	TRBJ2-2
CASSPLQQLNTGELFF	TGTGCCAGCAGCCCCCTCCAGCAGTTGAACACCGGGGAGCTGTTTTTT	NA	NA	TRBV7-9	TRBJ2-2
CASSIDGQPQHF	TGTGCCAGTAGTATAGACGGTCAGCCCCAGCATTTT	NA	NA	TRBV19	TRBJ1-5
CASSSRDGVVETQYF	TGCGCCAGCAGTTCTCGGGACGGAGTAGTGGAGACCCAGTACTTC	NA	NA	TRBV10-1	TRBJ2-5
CASSPGTGKDGELFF	TGTGCCAGCTCACCAGGGACAGGGAAGGACGGGGAGCTGTTTTTT	TRBD1	NA	TRBV18	TRBJ2-2
CASSIGGTGELFF	TGTGCCAGTAGTATAGGCGGGACCGGGGAGCTGTTTTTT	NA	NA	TRBV19	TRBJ2-2
CASSFLVTDTQYF	TGCGCCAGCAGCTTTTTAGTAACGGATACGCAGTATTTT	NA	NA	TRBV5-1	TRBJ2-3
CASSRGTSGGAYRDTQYF	TGTGCCAGCAGCAGAGGGACTAGCGGGGGGGCGTATCGAGATACGCAGTATTTT	TRBD2	NA	TRBV5-4	TRBJ2-3
CASTLQGGYGYTF	TGTGCCAGCACCCTACAGGGTGGCTATGGCTACACCTTC	NA	once	TRBV7-9	TRBJ1-2
CASSIRLYGTYEQYF	TGTGCCAGTAGTATACGTTTATACGGGACTTACGAGCAGTACTTC	NA	NA	TRBV19	TRBJ2-7
CASRFSVGSGANVLTF	NA	NA	NA	TRBV12-2	TRBJ2-6
CSVRQGTNTGELFF	TGCAGCGTCCGTCAGGGGACTAACACCGGGGAGCTGTTTTTT	NA	NA	TRBV29-1	TRBJ2-2
CASTRSFGYGYTF	TGTGCCAGCACCCGCTCGTTCGGTTATGGCTACACCTTC	NA	NA	TRBV25-1	TRBJ1-2
CAWRPGATNEKLFF	TGTGCCTGGAGGCCCGGGGCAACTAATGAAAAACTGTTTTTT	NA	NA	TRBV30	TRBJ1-4
CASSQDLGLNGYTF	TGTGCCAGCAGCCAAGATCTGGGTCTGAATGGCTACACCTTC	NA	NA	TRBV3-1/TRBV3-2	TRBJ1-2
CASSEGLASYEQYF	TGCGCCAGCAGTGAGGGACTAGCCAGCTACGAGCAGTACTTC	TRBD2	NA	TRBV10-1	TRBJ2-7
CASSMGQGMNTEAFF	TGTGCCAGTAGTATGGGACAGGGGATGAACACTGAAGCTTTCTTT	TRBD1	NA	TRBV19	TRBJ1-1
CALPVRDSYGYTF	TGTGCCCTTCCCGTCCGCGACAGCTATGGCTACACCTTC	NA	NA	TRBV24-1	TRBJ1-2
CASSVTGAKETQYF	TGTGCCAGTAGTGTGACAGGGGCGAAGGAGACCCAGTACTTC	TRBD1	NA	TRBV19	TRBJ2-5
CASSSNRALAGAQETQYF	TGTGCCAGCAGCTCAAATAGGGCACTAGCGGGGGCCCAAGAGACCCAGTACTTC	TRBD2	once	TRBV11-2	TRBJ2-5
CASSPSQLSYEQYF	TGTGCCAGCAGCCCCAGCCAACTTTCCTACGAGCAGTACTTC	NA	NA	TRBV11-3	TRBJ2-7
CASSAVRGQPQHF	TGTGCCAGTAGCGCCGTAAGGGGTCAGCCCCAGCATTTT	NA	NA	TRBV19	TRBJ1-5
CASSQTDYEQYF	TGTGCCAGCAGCCAAACAGACTACGAGCAGTACTTC	NA	NA	TRBV7-9	TRBJ2-7
CASSPTTRGSSYNSPLHF	TGTGCCAGCAGCCCAACTACAAGGGGGAGCTCCTATAATTCACCCCTCCACTTT	NA	NA	TRBV7-8	TRBJ1-6
CASSLDRAGNTIYF	TGTGCCAGCAGTTTAGACAGGGCTGGAAACACCATATATTTT	TRBD1	NA	TRBV28	TRBJ1-3
CASSLVRGAPDTQYF	TGTGCCAGCAGCTTAGTGCGGGGGGCACCAGATACGCAGTATTTT	TRBD2	NA	TRBV7-2	TRBJ2-3
CASSFPLAGGPGELFF	TGTGCCAGCAGCTTCCCACTAGCGGGGGGGCCCGGGGAGCTGTTTTTT	TRBD2	NA	TRBV7-6	TRBJ2-2
CASSGIDSGANVLTF	TGTGCCAGCAGCGGGATAGACTCCGGGGCCAACGTCCTGACTTTC	NA	NA	TRBV6-1	TRBJ2-6
CASSFGQNTGELFF	TGTGCCAGCAGTTTTGGACAAAACACCGGGGAGCTGTTTTTT	NA	NA	TRBV6-6	TRBJ2-2
CASSYNYRLENSYNEQFF	TGTGCCAGCAGTTACAATTATCGGCTAGAAAACTCCTACAATGAGCAGTTCTTC	NA	NA	TRBV6-2/TRBV6-3	TRBJ2-1
CASSPMDSPRGTQYF	TGTGCCAGCTCACCTATGGACAGCCCGCGGGGGACCCAGTACTTC	NA	NA	TRBV18	TRBJ2-5
CASSQEFVGNEQFF	TGCGCCAGCAGCCAAGAATTTGTAGGCAATGAGCAGTTCTTC	NA	NA	TRBV4-3	TRBJ2-1
CASSLARDKTYEQYF	TGTGCCAGCAGCTTAGCACGAGACAAGACCTACGAGCAGTACTTC	NA	NA	TRBV7-2	TRBJ2-7
CASSREPNQPQHF	TGTGCCAGCAGCCGGGAGCCCAATCAGCCCCAGCATTTT	NA	NA	TRBV5-6	TRBJ1-5
CASSPGVAGLNEQYF	TGTGCCAGTAGTCCCGGGGTAGCGGGACTCAACGAGCAGTACTTC	TRBD2	NA	TRBV19	TRBJ2-7
CASSVQKSSTDTQYF	TGTGCCAGCAGTGTACAGAAATCTAGCACAGATACGCAGTATTTT	NA	NA	TRBV14	TRBJ2-3
CASSSGAGGETQYF	TGTGCCAGCAGCTCAGGAGCGGGGGGGGAGACCCAGTACTTC	TRBD2	NA	TRBV7-2	TRBJ2-5
CASRLKTTGGAETQYF	TGTGCCAGCAGGCTGAAGACGACAGGGGGCGCGGAGACCCAGTACTTC	TRBD1	few	TRBV5-4	TRBJ2-5
CASSYGDYEQYF	TGTGCCAGCAGTTATGGAGACTACGAGCAGTACTTC	NA	NA	TRBV5-8	TRBJ2-7